Only a few counts were recorded for the clone carrying this TCR beta chain. Antigen specificity is unknown. TCRalpha and TCRbeta libraries used 5'RACE with constant-segment primers and UMIs. TCRdb used MiXCR to reprocess the 5' RACE reads, holding one entry per CDR3 protein. The sample yields about 13,000 distinct CDR3 sequences, 15% to 20% seen once. The entry originates in a study of T-cell memory formation after mild COVID-19. Overall study context: Most TCR clusters belonged to a single donor. Study-level findings and limits: Pre-infection memory carried some responding clones, suggesting that cross-reactive memory joined.

CDR3 length: 15 amino acids. From germline, CDR1 is LGHNA and CDR2 YSLEER. V lost 10 bases and J lost 0, with 18 bases in between. The origin of this receptor is a man aged 18 to 29 who had mild COVID-19 (a few samples of this study predate the infection). Cell type and time point are not known. This chain joins TRBV4-3 and TRBJ1-1, with D possibly being TRBD1 (5 bases). The sample taken for sequencing was PBMCs or a T cell subset sorted from them (not recorded which). CDR3 sequence: CATQLSRQMNTEAFF. CDR3 nucleotide sequence: TGCGCCACCCAACTGTCCCGACAGATGAACACTGAAGCTTTCTTT.